Below, 4 T cell receptor beta chains from the same sample are listed, as sequenced in a study of blood T cell repertoires in COVID-19. Data came from immunoSEQ multiplex PCR; TCRdb stores just in-frame clones and leaves some out. The data contain almost 95,000 clones, approximately 90% of them singletons. The specimen sequenced was peripheral blood. The receptors were sampled from an older woman with COVID-19, enrolled during active disease.

The rearrangement uses TRBV7-2 and TRBJ2-6, with 7 bases matching TRBD1. Germline CDR1 reads SGHTA; CDR2 reads FQGNSA. Trimming took 3 bases from V and 3 from J; bases not matched to a gene: 8. The CDR3 is 17 residues long. This CDR3 is CASSFDRAVGGANVLTF. CDR3 DNA: TGTGCCAGCAGCTTCGACAGGGCTGTGGGTGGGGCCAACGTCCTGACTTTC.

By share, this clone ranks as medium-sized. The DNA of the CDR3 is TGCGCCAGCAGCCAACAGAGTAAGGGGGGGACGTTGGGCTACACCTTC. It codes for CASSQQSKGGTLGYTF. The chain is built from TRBV4-3 and TRBJ1-2, with D tentatively TRBD1 (6 bases). The CDR3 covers 16 residues. The germline CDR1 and CDR2 sequences are LGHNA and YSLEER. V lost 2 bases and J lost 8, with 21 bases in between.

Only one count was recorded for this clone. The V call is TRBV7-2, the J call TRBJ1-1, with 9 bases identical to TRBD1. V lost 4 bases and J lost 10; bases outside the gene matches: 1. The CDR3 totals 11 residues. CDR1 and CDR2 from the germline V gene are SGHTA and FQGNSA. The CDR3 sequence is CASSWGQGAFF. In nucleotides, the CDR3 is TGTGCCAGCAGCTGGGGACAGGGAGCTTTCTTT.

This chain connects TRBV7-2 to TRBJ1-5; 7 bases fit TRBD1. Germline CDR1 SGHTA, CDR2 FQGNSA. The CDR3 length is 15 residues. Trimming took 5 bases from V and 3 from J; bases not matched to a gene: 7. The CDR3 reads CASSPEGQFNQPQHF. CDR3 nucleotides: TGTGCCAGCAGCCCAGAGGGACAGTTCAATCAGCCCCAGCATTTT. Full variable domain (remainder filled in from reference TRBV7-2 and TRBJ1-5): GAGVSQSPSNKVTEKGKDVELRCDPISGHTALYWYRQSLGQGLEFLIYFQGNSAPDKSGLPSDRFSAERTGGSVSTLTIQRTQQEDSAVYLCASSPEGQFNQPQHFGDGTRLSIL.